The 25 T cell receptor beta chains below all came from one sample that was sequenced in a study of cytomegalovirus exposure and HLA in healthy donors. 13 Jbeta primers and 60 Vbeta primers were used for the PCR. Repertoires were generated with immunoSEQ multiplex PCR, while TCRdb's copy carries only in-frame clones and drops some. The sample holds some 80,000 clones; 75% to 80% are singletons and the top ten take approximately 3.7%. Sequencing was carried out using PBMCs. The receptor source for this set is a man aged 40-50 years in good health and CMV-seronegative.

The chain is built from TRBV11-3 and TRBJ2-2, with no clear D. The CDR3 runs 13 residues. V lost 1 base and J 6 bases, leaving 6 bases between the germline ends. Germline lookup yields CDR1 SGHNT and CDR2 YENEEA. The DNA for the CDR3 is TGTGCCAGCAGCTTAGCGGTATCCGGGGAGCTGTTTTTT. It codes for CASSLAVSGELFF.

The chain combines TRBV2 with TRBJ1-3; 10 bases map to TRBD1. Trimming at V came to 6 bases and at J to 2 bases, leaving 10 bases not matched to a gene. The CDR3 has 17 amino acids. Germline V gene lookup returns CDR1 SNHLY and CDR2 FYNNEI. The CDR3 DNA follows: TGTGCCAGCAGACCTCGGACAGGGGGGCTCCCTGGAAACACCATATATTTT. This encodes CASRPRTGGLPGNTIYF.

This clone appeared a few times. The chain links TRBV4-1 to TRBJ1-6, with D possibly being TRBD1 (6 bases). CDR1 is MGHRA and CDR2 is YSYEKL in the germline V gene. Trimming stripped 7 bases from V and 3 bases from J, with 10 bases between. The CDR3 runs to 14 residues. CDR3 coding DNA: TGCGCCAGCACCCGACAGGACTATAATTCACCCCTCCACTTT. It codes for CASTRQDYNSPLHF.

V is TRBV5-4 and J is TRBJ1-1, with no clear D. The CDR3 runs 15 residues. V was clipped by 0 bases and J by 1 base, with 10 bases between them. CDR1 is SGHNT and CDR2 is YYREEE in the germline V gene (reference sequence). The DNA for the CDR3 is TGTGCCAGCAGCTTGGTCTATCGGGGGAACACTGAAGCTTTCTTT. This codes for CASSLVYRGNTEAFF.

The V call is TRBV10-3, the J call TRBJ1-6, with 8 nucleotides matching TRBD1. This CDR3 has 15 residues. With V trimmed by 5 bases and J by 8 bases, 8 bases remained unmatched. Germline V gene data show CDR1 as ENHRY and CDR2 as SYGVKD. CDR3 loop: CAISPDRGNDSPLHF. The CDR3 bases are TGTGCCATCAGTCCAGACAGGGGAAATGATTCACCCCTCCACTTT.

The chain recombines TRBV19 with TRBJ1-3; D not certain. Germline values: CDR1 LNHDA, CDR2 SQIVND (reference sequence). Trimming pared 8 bases from V and 1 base from J, leaving 3 bases between. The CDR3 is 11 residues long. CDR3 sequence: CASASGNTIYF. The CDR3 DNA sequence: TGTGCCAGTGCGTCTGGAAACACCATATATTTT.

The chain links TRBV7-6 to TRBJ2-6; D possibly corresponds to TRBD2 (6 bases). V dropped 5 bases and J dropped 2 bases, with 22 bases sitting between them. Germline V lookup: CDR1 SGHVS, CDR2 FNYEAQ. The CDR3 has 19 residues. CDR3 DNA: TGTGCCAGCAGCCATTACCCCTCAAAGACTAGTACTGGGGCCAACGTCCTGACTTTC. Its translation: CASSHYPSKTSTGANVLTF.

This sequence joins TRBV5-4 and TRBJ2-7; D is possibly TRBD2 (7 bases). V gave up 4 bases and J gave up 0 bases, with 20 bases separating them. CDR1 and CDR2 (germline): SGHNT, YYREEE (reference sequence). The CDR3 is made up of 17 amino acids. The CDR3 loop is CASSRGGGGALSYEQYF. The DNA for the CDR3 is TGTGCCAGCAGCCGCGGCGGCGGGGGCGCCCTCTCCTACGAGCAGTACTTC. Full variable domain (remainder filled in from reference TRBV5-4 and TRBJ2-7): ETGVTQSPTHLIKTRGQQVTLRCSSQSGHNTVSWYQQALGQGPQFIFQYYREEENGRGNFPPRFSGLQFPNYSSELNVNALELDDSALYLCASSRGGGGALSYEQYFGPGTRLTVT.

This clone was counted only a few times. The gene calls are TRBV7-3 and TRBJ2-1; the match to TRBD2 covers 10 bases. The CDR3 spans 15 residues. The germline CDR1 and CDR2 sequences are SGHTA and FQGTGA. After removal of 3 bases from V and 3 bases from J, the junction contained 2 bases not matched to a gene. The CDR3 reads CASSFGLAVYNEQFF. The CDR3 coding sequence is TGTGCCAGCAGCTTTGGACTAGCGGTCTACAATGAGCAGTTCTTC.

The J gene is TRBJ1-2, the V gene TRBV27; D is unresolved. Trimming pared 3 bases from V and 2 bases from J, leaving 4 bases between. This CDR3 contains 12 residues. CDR1 MNHEY and CDR2 SMNVEV come from the germline V gene (reference sequence). CDR3 loop: CASSFQNYGYTF. The DNA of the CDR3 is TGTGCCAGCAGTTTCCAGAACTATGGCTACACCTTC.

This clone has more than one count but fewer than ten. The V call is TRBV4-1, the J call TRBJ1-3; tentatively, D is TRBD1 (5 bases). CDR1 MGHRA and CDR2 YSYEKL come from the germline V gene. The ends were cut back, 4 bases at V and 0 bases at J, with 16 bases in the middle. The CDR3 length is 17 residues. Here the CDR3 reads CASSLISPGNSGNTIYF. CDR3 coding DNA: TGCGCCAGCAGCCTGATTTCACCAGGGAACTCTGGAAACACCATATATTTT.

The chain couples TRBV7-3 to TRBJ2-5, with 7 bases matching TRBD1. Unmatched junction bases numbered 4, after V lost 4 bases and J lost 5 bases. The CDR3 contains 13 residues. Per the germline V gene, CDR1 is SGHTA and CDR2 is FQGTGA. The CDR3 reads CASSSDRRETQYF. The CDR3 bases are TGTGCCAGCAGCTCGGACAGGCGCGAGACCCAGTACTTC.

This clone was picked up a small number of times. This chain joins TRBV6-5 and TRBJ2-3; possibly TRBD2 for D (5 bases). CDR3 length: 15 amino acids. Trimming cost V 0 bases and J 2 bases, with 9 bases left between them. Germline CDR1 MNHEY, CDR2 SVGAGI. The CDR3, as DNA: TGTGCCAGCAGTTACTCGCAGCGGTACACAGATACGCAGTATTTT. The encoded protein is CASSYSQRYTDTQYF.

The V call is TRBV5-1, the J call TRBJ1-3; TRBD1 is a possible D gene (6 bases). This CDR3 has 16 amino acids. The germline V gene encodes CDR1 SGHRS and CDR2 YFSETQ. V was cut by 1 base and J by 4 bases, with 15 bases left in between. CDR3 sequence reads: CASSLSGGRQGNTIYF. The CDR3 DNA sequence: TGCGCCAGCAGCTTGAGCGGGGGGCGTCAGGGAAACACCATATATTTT. Full variable domain (missing parts from reference TRBV5-1 and TRBJ1-3): KAGVTQTPRYLIKTRGQQVTLSCSPISGHRSVSWYQQTPGQGLQFLFEYFSETQRNKGNFPGRFSGRQFSNSRSEMNVSTLELGDSALYLCASSLSGGRQGNTIYFGEGSWLTVV.

Regarding this clone: The same CDR3 arises from other DNA sequences in this sample as well. V and J are TRBV5-1 and TRBJ2-5, with 10 bases that match TRBD2. From germline, CDR1 is SGHRS and CDR2 YFSETQ. The CDR3 contains 15 residues. After removal of 2 bases from V and 5 bases from J, the junction contained 6 bases not matched to a gene. The CDR3 bases are TGCGCCAGCAGCTTTGCCGGGACTAGCGAGGAGACCCAGTACTTC. It translates to CASSFAGTSEETQYF.

The chain has TRBV18 and TRBJ2-1; no definite D call. Germline values: CDR1 KGHSH, CDR2 LQKENI. The CDR3 extends over 16 amino acids. V lost 0 bases, J lost 6 bases, and 15 bases lay in between. Here the CDR3 reads CASSPPNQVDLNEQFF. The CDR3 DNA is TGTGCCAGCTCACCACCTAACCAGGTAGATCTCAATGAGCAGTTCTTC.

The chain links TRBV7-2 to TRBJ2-1; 11 nucleotides agree with TRBD2. Germline loops: CDR1 SGHTA, CDR2 FQGNSA. With 5 bases clipped from V and 5 bases from J, the junction kept 5 bases outside the gene matches. The CDR3 covers 15 residues. The CDR3 bases are TGTGCCAGCAGCAGTGGACTAGCGGGTCACAATGAGCAGTTCTTC. Protein: CASSSGLAGHNEQFF. The variable domain in full, completed from reference TRBV7-2 and TRBJ2-1, reads GAGVSQSPSNKVTEKGKDVELRCDPISGHTALYWYRQSLGQGLEFLIYFQGNSAPDKSGLPSDRFSAERTGGSVSTLTIQRTQQEDSAVYLCASSSGLAGHNEQFFGPGTRLTVL.

This chain connects TRBV6-6 to TRBJ1-3; D gene ambiguous. CDR1 is MNHNY and CDR2 is SVGAGI in the germline V gene (reference sequence). The CDR3 consists of 14 residues. Trimming left V 6 bases short and J 0 bases short, with 9 bases between. CDR3 nucleotides: TGTGCCAGCAGGATCGGGGACTCTGGAAACACCATATATTTT. Amino acids: CASRIGDSGNTIYF.

The gene calls are TRBV11-2 and TRBJ2-1; maybe TRBD2 (5 bases). The CDR3 extends over 17 amino acids. Trimming cost V 3 bases and J 8 bases, with 23 bases left between them. CDR1 and CDR2 from the germline V gene are SGHAT and FQNNGV. The CDR3 spells CASSLSFAAGTSHEQFF. DNA for the CDR3: TGTGCCAGCAGCTTGTCGTTTGCGGCGGGTACATCGCATGAGCAGTTCTTC.

This clone was counted once. The chain is built from TRBV2 and TRBJ2-5; a possible D gene is TRBD1 (5 bases). Germline V gene sequence: CDR1 SNHLY, CDR2 FYNNEI. The CDR3 totals 13 residues. The V and J ends lost 4 bases and 3 bases respectively, with 9 bases between them. CDR3 loop: CASSVQAEETQYF. The DNA for the CDR3 is TGTGCCAGCAGTGTACAGGCCGAAGAGACCCAGTACTTC.

This clone appeared a few times. The chain recombines TRBV2 with TRBJ2-2, with 10 bases lining up with TRBD1. Trimming removed 7 bases from V and 4 bases from J; junction bases left unmatched: 6. The germline gives CDR1 SNHLY, CDR2 FYNNEI. The CDR3 sequence is 15 residues long. The CDR3 DNA is TGTGCCAGCACCGGGGGACAGGGGCCCACCGGGGAGCTGTTTTTT. Its protein is CASTGGQGPTGELFF.

The gene calls are TRBV19 and TRBJ2-2, with D possibly TRBD2 on 6 matching bases. This CDR3 has 15 amino acids. Trimming cost V 3 bases and J 2 bases, with 10 bases left between them. Germline CDR1 reads LNHDA; CDR2 reads SQIVND (reference sequence). The DNA of the CDR3 is TGTGCCAGTAGTATCCGACTAGTAAACACCGGGGAGCTGTTTTTT. As protein: CASSIRLVNTGELFF.

In the case of this clone: Other DNA sequences of this sample code for an identical CDR3. This chain joins TRBV27 and TRBJ1-1; D gene unclear. The V and J ends lost 3 bases and 1 base respectively, with 6 bases between them. The CDR3 contains 13 residues. CDR1 and CDR2 from the germline V gene are MNHEY and SMNVEV (reference sequence). CDR3 nucleotide sequence: TGTGCCAGCAGTTTTGGAGAGAACACTGAAGCTTTCTTT. Residues: CASSFGENTEAFF.

This clone was picked up a small number of times. The V call is TRBV7-8, the J call TRBJ2-6; D is perhaps TRBD1 (5 bases). This CDR3 region has 16 residues. Germline V CDR1 and CDR2: SGHVS, FQNEAQ. V lost 0 bases and J 2 bases, leaving 8 bases between the germline ends. CDR3 in amino acids: CASSLARVPGANVLTF. CDR3 nucleotides: TGTGCCAGCAGCTTAGCCAGGGTACCTGGGGCCAACGTCCTGACTTTC.

As to this clone: A read error may account for a junction end that differs from germline. The chain is built from TRBV2 and TRBJ2-3; TRBD2 aligns across 7 bases. This CDR3 contains 12 residues. Germline V gene data show CDR1 as SNHLY and CDR2 as FYNNEI. The CDR3 region is CAGDGGADTQYF. DNA for the CDR3: TGCGCTGGGGATGGGGGGGCAGATACGCAGTATTTT.